The source of this T cell receptor beta chain is a study of cytomegalovirus exposure and HLA in healthy donors. Broader study findings: Immune exposure data for these donors was limited to CMV serostatus. In an earlier analysis, productive rearrangement rates for most beta V segments clustered near 87% or 30%. Per published reports, the classifier diagnosed cytomegalovirus status with high specificity and sensitivity.

In its sample, this clone was seen once. What it binds is unknown. Germline lookup yields CDR1 GTSNPN and CDR2 SVGIG (reference sequence). V trimming: 2 bases; J trimming: 8 bases; junction bases outside the gene matches: 10. CDR3 size: 15 residues. This PCR relied on a set of 60 Vbeta primers and 13 Jbeta primers. TCRdb's table, derived via immunoSEQ multiplex PCR, lists solely in-frame clones and lacks some. Of some 160,000 clones in the sample, roughly 80% were seen once. The origin of this receptor is a male donor in good health and CMV-seropositive. The sequenced sample consisted of PBMCs. The rearrangement links TRBV30 to TRBJ2-1; the match to TRBD1 covers 9 bases. CDR3: CAWSLLGTGSDEQFF. The CDR3 coding sequence is TGTGCCTGGAGTCTCCTGGGGACAGGGTCGGATGAGCAGTTCTTC.